What follows describes a single TCR beta chain. Its specificity is unknown. A junction end diverges from the germline sequence, so it may reflect a read error. Vbeta (60) and Jbeta (13) primers were used in the PCR. Produced via immunoSEQ multiplex PCR; TCRdb's table is partial and in-frame only. Of approximately 170,000 clones in the sample, over 70% were seen once. This sample is part of a study of cytomegalovirus exposure and HLA in healthy donors. Germline CDR1 and CDR2: MNHNY and SVGAGI (reference sequence). This CDR3 is 11 amino acids long. Study-wide results and caveats: Later analysis suggested most CMV-associated TCR beta chains were HLA-restricted. The analysis excluded some indistinguishable V segments, including TRBV6-2 and TRBV6-3. Across all donors, roughly uniform sequencing depth was an assumption of the presence/absence analyses.

At sampling all donors were nominally healthy, likely with unrecorded immune exposures. The sequenced sample was PBMCs. The J gene is TRBJ2-4, the V gene TRBV6-6; D not certain. The TCR was taken from a woman aged 40 to 55 in good health and CMV-seropositive. CDR3 residues: CASRSPNSQYF. DNA for the CDR3: TGTGCCAGCAGATCCCCAAACAGTCAGTACTTC.